The source of this T cell receptor (beta chain) is a study of blood T cell repertoires in COVID-19. The wider study: Acute-phase and convalescent COVID-19 samples originated in the United States, Italy and Spain. T cells, B-cell-depleted T cells, or PBMCs supplied cDNA or gDNA.

Per the study methods: Scientists estimated how many nucleated cells there were by amplifying reference gene primers. The assay was immunoSEQ multiplex PCR, and TCRdb's table has in-frame clones only and misses some. V and J calls and clone size come straight from that table; D and trimming were deduced from the DNA. The table has 190,000 or so clones, about 87% seen once. The CDR3 is 11 residues long. Germline V gene data show CDR1 as SGHRS and CDR2 as YFSETQ. Trimming removed 4 bases from V and 7 bases from J, with 9 bases in between. The chain joins TRBV5-1 to TRBJ2-7; D perhaps matches TRBD2 (5 bases). The material sequenced was peripheral blood. The TCR comes from a woman in her 30s with acute or convalescent COVID-19. The CDR3 spells CASSDTGEQYF. The CDR3 coding sequence is TGCGCCAGCAGCGACACGGGGGAGCAGTACTTC.